This TCR beta chain was identified in a study of blood T cells in healthy people across ages. Germline-derived CDR1 and CDR2 are SGDLS and YYNGEE. This CDR3 is built from 15 residues. Trimming cost V 3 bases and J 6 bases, with 16 bases left between them. This clonotype was detected only a few times. PCR was performed a second time for about 7 to 11 cycles using a sample-barcoded 5' primer and a J-beta primer mix. Each CDR3 protein is one row after TCRdb ran MiXCR on the 5' RACE reads. The sample lists around 1,000,000 distinct CDR3 sequences, almost 25% occurring once. The same sample was also used in a study of T cells of mothers and their children.

Sequencing input: blood. The J gene is TRBJ2-1, the V gene TRBV9, with D possibly being TRBD1 or TRBD2 (5 bases each). The TCR comes from a girl between 2 and 10 years old in good health. In nucleotides, the CDR3 is TGTGCCAGCAGCGGCCTTCACGGGGCCGCCAATGAGCAGTTCTTC. Its protein product is CASSGLHGAANEQFF.